The T cell receptor beta chain described here comes from a study of blood T cell repertoires in COVID-19. In the study overall: Sources were T cells, B-cell-depleted T cells, or PBMCs; the material itself was cDNA or gDNA.

The V gene lost 4 bases and the J gene lost 13 bases, with 17 bases spanning the gap. The CDR3 totals 13 residues. CDR1 and CDR2 (germline): SGHAT, FQNNGV. Generated by immunoSEQ multiplex PCR, the TCRdb table keeps only in-frame clones and is missing some. The data show some 220,000 clones, approximately 91% seen once. Seattle patient enrollment occurred during active infection, with longitudinal follow-up thereafter. The specimen sequenced was peripheral blood. The chain carries TRBV11-2 and TRBJ2-1; D may be TRBD2 (7 bases). The sequence was obtained from a man aged 30-40 years with COVID-19, enrolled during active disease. The CDR3 spells CASSSGEGQIQFF. For the CDR3, the DNA is TGTGCCAGCAGCTCAGGGGAGGGCCAGATCCAGTTCTTC. Drawing the rest from reference TRBV11-2 and TRBJ2-1, the complete variable domain is EAGVAQSPRYKIIEKRQSVAFWCNPISGHATLYWYQQILGQGPKLLIQFQNNGVVDDSQLPKDRFSAERLKGVDSTLKIQPAKLEDSAVYLCASSSGEGQIQFFGPGTRLTVL.